This T cell receptor (beta chain) was captured in a study of blood T cell repertoires in COVID-19. For the study at large: Acute-phase and convalescent COVID-19 samples originated in the United States, Italy and Spain. PBMCs, B-cell-depleted T cells, or T cells were the source of the cDNA or gDNA that made up the material.

In the original processing: Amplification of reference gene primers was used by the study to estimate nucleated cell counts. The method was immunoSEQ multiplex PCR; TCRdb's version includes in-frame clones alone and lacks a portion of them. The V and J calls and clone size come from that table; D and trimming were worked out from the DNA. The table includes approximately 330,000 clones, roughly 90% detected once. The CDR3 runs to 13 residues. The sequencing input was peripheral blood. V and J are TRBV21-1 and TRBJ2-5; the table assigns TRBD1, which was not confirmed against the DNA. TRBV21-1 is a known pseudogene. This TCR came from a woman between 50 and 59 years old with active or convalescent COVID-19. Written as DNA, the CDR3 is TGTGCCAGCAACAGGGGGCGACGAGAGACCCAGTACTTC. The encoded protein is CASNRGRRETQYF.